Here is one T cell receptor beta chain with its context. Random hexamers were used to reverse transcribe the RNA input (about 0.5 to 1 ug). Using its own MiXCR run on the immunoSEQ multiplex PCR reads, TCRdb lists one record per CDR3 protein. The table lists tens of thousands of distinct CDR3 sequences, approximately 96% of them singletons. Germline CDR1 and CDR2: SEHNR and FQNEAQ (reference sequence). With 1 base removed from V and 4 bases from J, the gap between germline ends came to 13 bases. This CDR3 contains 15 residues. These data originate in a study of CD8 T cells in Susac syndrome. The TCR comes from a human donor with Susac syndrome. The specimen sequenced was CD8+ T cells from PBMCs. The chain employs TRBV7-9 and TRBJ1-2; D gene unclear. This CDR3 is CASSLVAPGGYGYTF. The CDR3 DNA reads TGTGCCAGCAGCTTAGTTGCTCCCGGAGGCTATGGCTACACCTTC. Combining the CDR3 with reference TRBV7-9 and TRBJ1-2 gives the whole variable domain DTGVSQNPRHKITKRGQNVTFRCDPISEHNRLYWYRQTLGQGPEFLTYFQNEAQLEKSRLLSDRFSAERPKGSFSTLEIQRTEQGDSAMYLCASSLVAPGGYGYTFGSGTRLTVV.